This T cell receptor (beta chain) was identified in a study of blood T cell repertoires in COVID-19. Study at large: Researchers got acute and convalescent COVID-19 samples from the United States, Italy and Spain. PBMCs, B-cell-depleted T cells, or T cells were the source of the cDNA or gDNA that made up the material.

This CDR3 is built from 15 residues. V trimming: 0 bases; J trimming: 10 bases; junction bases outside the gene matches: 7. Germline V lookup: CDR1 MNHNS, CDR2 SASEGT. This table comes from immunoSEQ multiplex PCR, and its TCRdb copy is limited to in-frame clones, with some not included. The table lists a few hundred thousand clones, over 75% of them singletons, with over 1.5% in the top ten. The age range of participants was about 18 to 89 years, with residence in approximately 25 US areas. Two negative PCRs, clearance, or symptom resolution characterized the recovered Cohort 3 donors. This chain uses TRBV6-1 with TRBJ2-1, with 9 bases that match TRBD2. This TCR derives from a woman aged 40-49 years who had recovered from COVID-19. Material: PBMCs or T cells enriched from blood (not recorded which). The DNA of the CDR3 is TGTGCCAGCAGTGAAGCCGCTAGCGGGATTAAGGAGCAGTTCTTC. It specifies CASSEAASGIKEQFF.